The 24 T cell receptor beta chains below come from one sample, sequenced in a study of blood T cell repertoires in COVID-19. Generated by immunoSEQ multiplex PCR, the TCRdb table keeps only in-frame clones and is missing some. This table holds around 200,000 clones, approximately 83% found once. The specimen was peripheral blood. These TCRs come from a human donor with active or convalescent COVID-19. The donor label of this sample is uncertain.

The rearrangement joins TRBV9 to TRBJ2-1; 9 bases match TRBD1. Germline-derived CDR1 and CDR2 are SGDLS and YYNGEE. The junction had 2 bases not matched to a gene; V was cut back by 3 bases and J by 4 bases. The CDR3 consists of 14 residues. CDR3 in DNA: TGTGCCAGCAGCGAGGGGACAGGGTACAATGAGCAGTTCTTC. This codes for CASSEGTGYNEQFF.

CDR3 DNA sequence: TGCAGCGGGTGGACTAGCGGGAGTCAGAGATGGGATGAGCAGTTCTTC. Encoded protein: CSGWTSGSQRWDEQFF. The V gene is TRBV29-1, the J gene TRBJ2-1; 13 bases fit TRBD2. CDR1 and CDR2 (germline): SQVTM, ANQGSEA. The J segment lost 8 bases and the V segment lost 7 bases, leaving 14 bases of the junction unmatched. The CDR3 has 16 residues.

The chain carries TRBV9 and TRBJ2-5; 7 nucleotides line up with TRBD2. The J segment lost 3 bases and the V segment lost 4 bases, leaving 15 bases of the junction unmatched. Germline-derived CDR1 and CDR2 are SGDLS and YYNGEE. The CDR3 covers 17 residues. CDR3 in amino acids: CASSPTAGGSRKETQYF. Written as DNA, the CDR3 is TGTGCCAGCAGCCCTACAGCTGGCGGGAGTAGGAAAGAGACCCAGTACTTC.

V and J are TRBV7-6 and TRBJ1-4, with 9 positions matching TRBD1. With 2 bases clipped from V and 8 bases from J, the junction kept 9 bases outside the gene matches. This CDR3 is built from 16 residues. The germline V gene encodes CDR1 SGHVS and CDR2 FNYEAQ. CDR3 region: CASSLTPGQGHEKLFF. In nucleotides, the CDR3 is TGTGCCAGCAGCTTAACCCCGGGACAGGGCCACGAAAAACTGTTTTTT.

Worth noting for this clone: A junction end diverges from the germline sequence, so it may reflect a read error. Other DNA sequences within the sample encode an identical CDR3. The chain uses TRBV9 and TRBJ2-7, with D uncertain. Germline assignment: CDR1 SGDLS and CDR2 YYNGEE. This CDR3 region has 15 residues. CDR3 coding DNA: TGTGCTAGCAGCGTAGCCTTAGGCCCAGGCTACGAGCAGTACTTC. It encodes CASSVALGPGYEQYF.

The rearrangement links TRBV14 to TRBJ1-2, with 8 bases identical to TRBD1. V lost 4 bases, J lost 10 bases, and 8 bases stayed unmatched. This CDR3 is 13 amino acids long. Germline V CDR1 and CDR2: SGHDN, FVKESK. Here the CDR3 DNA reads TGTGCCAGCAGCCCCCATTGGACAGGGTCCTACACCTTC. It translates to CASSPHWTGSYTF.

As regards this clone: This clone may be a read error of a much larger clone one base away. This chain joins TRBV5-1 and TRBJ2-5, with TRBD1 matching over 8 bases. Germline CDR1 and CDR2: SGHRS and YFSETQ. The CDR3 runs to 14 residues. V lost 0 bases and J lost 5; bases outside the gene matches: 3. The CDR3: CASSLGTGSETQYF. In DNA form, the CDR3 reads TGCGCCAGCAGCTTGGGGACAGGGAGCGAGACCCAGTACTTC. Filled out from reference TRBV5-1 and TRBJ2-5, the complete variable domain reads KAGVTQTPRYLIKTRGQQVTLSCSPISGHRSVSWYQQTPGQGLQFLFEYFSETQRNKGNFPGRFSGRQFSNSRSEMNVSTLELGDSALYLCASSLGTGSETQYFGPGTRLLVL.

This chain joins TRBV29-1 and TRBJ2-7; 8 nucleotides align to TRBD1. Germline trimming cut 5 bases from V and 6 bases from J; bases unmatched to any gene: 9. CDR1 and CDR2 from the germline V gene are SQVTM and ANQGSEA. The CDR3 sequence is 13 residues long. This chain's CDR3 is CSVLTTGVGEQYF. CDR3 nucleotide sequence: TGCAGCGTTCTGACGACAGGGGTGGGCGAGCAGTACTTC.

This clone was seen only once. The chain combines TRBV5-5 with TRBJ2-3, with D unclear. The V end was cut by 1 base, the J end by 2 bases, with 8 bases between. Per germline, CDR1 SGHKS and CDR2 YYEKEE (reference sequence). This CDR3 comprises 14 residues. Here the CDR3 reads CASSLLLLTDTQYF. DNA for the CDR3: TGTGCCAGCAGCTTGTTGCTACTCACAGATACGCAGTATTTT.

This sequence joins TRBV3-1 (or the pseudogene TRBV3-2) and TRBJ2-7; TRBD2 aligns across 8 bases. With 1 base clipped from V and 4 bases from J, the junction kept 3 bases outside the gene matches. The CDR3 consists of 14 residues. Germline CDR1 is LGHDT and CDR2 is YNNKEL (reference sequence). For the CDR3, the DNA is TGTGCCAGCAGCCAAGGTGGACTAGCTTACGAGCAGTACTTC. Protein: CASSQGGLAYEQYF.

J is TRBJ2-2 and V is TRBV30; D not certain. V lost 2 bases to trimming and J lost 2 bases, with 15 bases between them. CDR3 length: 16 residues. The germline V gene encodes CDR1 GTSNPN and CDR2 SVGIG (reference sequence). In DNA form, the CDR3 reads TGTGCCTGGAGTTCGCCAGGTTCAACTAACACCGGGGAGCTGTTTTTT. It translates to CAWSSPGSTNTGELFF.

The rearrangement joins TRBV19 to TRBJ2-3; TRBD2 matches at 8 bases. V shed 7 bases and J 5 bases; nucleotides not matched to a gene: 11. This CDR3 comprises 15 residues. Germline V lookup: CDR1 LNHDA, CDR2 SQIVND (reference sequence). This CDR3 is CASNRVGGRIDTQYF. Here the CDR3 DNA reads TGTGCCAGTAATCGAGTGGGCGGGAGGATAGATACGCAGTATTTT.

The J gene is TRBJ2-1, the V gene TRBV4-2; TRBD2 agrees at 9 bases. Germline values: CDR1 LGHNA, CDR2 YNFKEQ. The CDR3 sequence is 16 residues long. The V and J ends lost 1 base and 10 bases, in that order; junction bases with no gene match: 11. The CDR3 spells CASSQGEVASGVEQFF. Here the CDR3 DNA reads TGTGCCAGCAGCCAAGGTGAGGTCGCTAGCGGGGTCGAGCAGTTCTTC.

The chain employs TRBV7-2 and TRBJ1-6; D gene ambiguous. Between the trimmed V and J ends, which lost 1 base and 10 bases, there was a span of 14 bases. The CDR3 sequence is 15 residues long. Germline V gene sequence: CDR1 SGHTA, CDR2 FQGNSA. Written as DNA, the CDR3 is TGTGCCAGCAGCTTAGGACCCAGGTATGGATCACCCCTCCACTTT. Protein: CASSLGPRYGSPLHF.

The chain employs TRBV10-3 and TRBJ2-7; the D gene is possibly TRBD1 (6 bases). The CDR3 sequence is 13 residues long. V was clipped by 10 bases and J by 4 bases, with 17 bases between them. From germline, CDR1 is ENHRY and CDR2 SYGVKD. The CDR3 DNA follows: TGTGCCACCAGCTCCCCAGGGGTGTACGAGCAGTACTTC. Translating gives CATSSPGVYEQYF.

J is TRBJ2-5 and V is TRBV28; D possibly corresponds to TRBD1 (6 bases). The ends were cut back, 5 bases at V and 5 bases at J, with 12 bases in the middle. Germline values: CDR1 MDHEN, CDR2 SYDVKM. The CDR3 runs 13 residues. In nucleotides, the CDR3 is TGTGCCAGCAGTACTACAGGGTTGGAGACCCAGTACTTC. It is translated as CASSTTGLETQYF.

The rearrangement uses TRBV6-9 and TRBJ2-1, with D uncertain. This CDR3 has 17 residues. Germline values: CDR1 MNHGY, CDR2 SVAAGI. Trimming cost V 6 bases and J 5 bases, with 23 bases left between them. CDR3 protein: CASRIGWSKAEDNEQFF. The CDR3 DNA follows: TGTGCCAGCAGGATCGGGTGGTCTAAGGCGGAAGACAATGAGCAGTTCTTC.

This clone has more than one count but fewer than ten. DNA of the CDR3: TGTGCCAGCACCCCGGAGGAGGCCTACGAGCAGTACTTC. Translation gives CASTPEEAYEQYF. The chain recombines TRBV2 with TRBJ2-7; the D gene is possibly TRBD2 (5 bases). V lost 7 bases and J lost 2, with 12 bases in between. The CDR3 is 13 residues long. Germline V lookup: CDR1 SNHLY, CDR2 FYNNEI.

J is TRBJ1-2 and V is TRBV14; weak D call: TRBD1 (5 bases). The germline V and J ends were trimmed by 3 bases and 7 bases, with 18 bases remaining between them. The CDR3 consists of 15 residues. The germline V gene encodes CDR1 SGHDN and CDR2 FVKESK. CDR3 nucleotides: TGTGCCAGCAGCCAGGGGGAGGGTGTTTTCGGTGGCTACACCTTC. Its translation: CASSQGEGVFGGYTF.

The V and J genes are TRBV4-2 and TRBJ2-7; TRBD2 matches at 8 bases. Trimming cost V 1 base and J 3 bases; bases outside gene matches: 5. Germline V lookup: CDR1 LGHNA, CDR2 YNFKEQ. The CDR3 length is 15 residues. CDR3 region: CASSQAGTRGYEQYF. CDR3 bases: TGTGCCAGCAGCCAAGCCGGGACTAGGGGCTACGAGCAGTACTTC.

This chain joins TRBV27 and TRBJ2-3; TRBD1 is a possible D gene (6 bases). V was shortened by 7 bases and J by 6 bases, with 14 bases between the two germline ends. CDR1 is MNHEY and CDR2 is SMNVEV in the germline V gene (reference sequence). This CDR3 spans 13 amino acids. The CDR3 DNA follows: TGTGCCAGCACAACAGGGTTAGGGGATACGCAGTATTTT. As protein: CASTTGLGDTQYF.

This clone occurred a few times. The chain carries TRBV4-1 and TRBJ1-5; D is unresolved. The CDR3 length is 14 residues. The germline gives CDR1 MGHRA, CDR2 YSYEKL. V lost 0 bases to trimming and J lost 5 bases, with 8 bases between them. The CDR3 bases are TGCGCCAGCAGCCAAGAGGGAGGTTATCAGCCCCAGCATTTT. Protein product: CASSQEGGYQPQHF.

Here the CDR3 reads CASSGGGGRAAHEQYF. The CDR3 region has the DNA TGCGCCAGCAGCGGAGGGGGCGGGAGGGCTGCCCACGAGCAGTACTTC. The chain joins TRBV4-1 to TRBJ2-7, with 9 bases matching TRBD2. V gave up 5 bases and J gave up 5 bases; unmatched junction bases: 13. CDR1 MGHRA and CDR2 YSYEKL come from the germline V gene. The CDR3 sequence is 16 residues long.

The CDR3: CASSAQGDQPQHF. In DNA form, the CDR3 reads TGTGCCAGCAGTGCACAGGGAGATCAGCCCCAGCATTTT. The chain combines TRBV6-4 with TRBJ1-5; tentatively, D is TRBD1 (6 bases). Between the trimmed V and J ends, which lost 4 bases and 5 bases, there was a span of 9 bases. Germline V lookup: CDR1 MRHNA, CDR2 SNTAGT. This CDR3 has 13 amino acids.